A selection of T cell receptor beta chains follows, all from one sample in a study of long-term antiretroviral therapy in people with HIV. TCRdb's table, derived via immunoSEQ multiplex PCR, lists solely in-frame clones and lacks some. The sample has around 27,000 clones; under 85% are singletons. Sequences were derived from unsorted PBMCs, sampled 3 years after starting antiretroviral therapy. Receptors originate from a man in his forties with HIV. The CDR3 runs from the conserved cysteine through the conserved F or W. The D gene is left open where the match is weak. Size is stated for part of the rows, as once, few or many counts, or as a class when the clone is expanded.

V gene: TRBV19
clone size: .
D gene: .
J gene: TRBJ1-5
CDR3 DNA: TGTGCCAGTAGTATATTGGAGGGTGTGGGCAATCAGCCCCAGCATTTT
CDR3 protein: CASSILEGVGNQPQHF

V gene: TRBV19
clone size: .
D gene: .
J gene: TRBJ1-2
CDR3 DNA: TGTGCCAGTAGCCGACAGTCAGGAGGCATCGGTGGCTACACCTTC
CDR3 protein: CASSRQSGGIGGYTF

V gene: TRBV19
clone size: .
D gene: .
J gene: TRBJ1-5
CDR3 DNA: TGTGCCAGTAGTATCTATGGCAGCTATAGCAATCAGCCCCAGCATTTT
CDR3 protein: CASSIYGSYSNQPQHF

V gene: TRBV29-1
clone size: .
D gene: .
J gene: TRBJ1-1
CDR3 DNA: TGCAGCGTTGAAGGCCCCCCGATGTTCACTGAAGCTTTCTTT
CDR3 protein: CSVEGPPMFTEAFF

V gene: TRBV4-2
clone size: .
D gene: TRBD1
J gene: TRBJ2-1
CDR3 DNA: TGTGCCAGCAGCCTGACAGGGTGGGGTGGTGAGCAGTTCTTC
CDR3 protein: CASSLTGWGGEQFF

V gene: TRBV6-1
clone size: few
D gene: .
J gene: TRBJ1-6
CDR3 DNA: TGTGCCAGCAGTGAACTGGGCTTGGGATCACCCCTCCACTTT
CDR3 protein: CASSELGLGSPLHF

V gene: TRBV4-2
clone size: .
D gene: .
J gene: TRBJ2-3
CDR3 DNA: TGTGCCAGCAGCCAGACCAGCACCGGGACTCCTAGCACAGATACGCAGTATTTT
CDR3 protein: CASSQTSTGTPSTDTQYF

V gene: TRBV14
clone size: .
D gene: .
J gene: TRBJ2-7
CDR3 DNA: TGTGCCAGCAGCCAAGGGTCGGGACGGGACCCCTACGAGCAGTACTTC
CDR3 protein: CASSQGSGRDPYEQYF

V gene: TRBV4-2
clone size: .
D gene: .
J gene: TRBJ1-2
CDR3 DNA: TGTGCCAGCAGCCAAGAGGATGACAGTCTCTATGGCTACACCTTC
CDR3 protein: CASSQEDDSLYGYTF

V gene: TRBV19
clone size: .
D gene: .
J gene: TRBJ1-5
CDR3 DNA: TGTGCCAGTAGTTGGGGTGATAGCAATCAGCCCCAGCATTTT
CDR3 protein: CASSWGDSNQPQHF

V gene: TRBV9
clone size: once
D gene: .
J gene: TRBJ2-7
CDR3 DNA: TGTGCCAGCAGCACCCAGGGACAAGGGGAGCAGTACTTC
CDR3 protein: CASSTQGQGEQYF

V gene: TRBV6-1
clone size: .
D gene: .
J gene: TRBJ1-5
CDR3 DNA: TGTGCCAGCAGTGAGGGCAATCAGCCCCAGCATTTT
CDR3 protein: CASSEGNQPQHF

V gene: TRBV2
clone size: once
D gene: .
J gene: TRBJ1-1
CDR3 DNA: TGTGCCAGCAGGGATAGGGCTTCAGGGAACACTGAAGCTTTCTTT
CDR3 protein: CASRDRASGNTEAFF

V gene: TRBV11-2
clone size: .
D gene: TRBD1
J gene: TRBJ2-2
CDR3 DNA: TGTGCCAGCAGCTTAGATCCTAGGGGGCGGGTCGGGGAGCTGTTTTTT
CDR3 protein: CASSLDPRGRVGELFF

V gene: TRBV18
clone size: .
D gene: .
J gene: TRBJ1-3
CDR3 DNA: TGTGCCAGCTCACCAGGGCCGAGGGGAAACACCATATATTTT
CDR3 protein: CASSPGPRGNTIYF

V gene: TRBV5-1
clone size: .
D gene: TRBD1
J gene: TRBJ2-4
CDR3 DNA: TGCGCCAGCAGCTCGGCGGGGACAGGGCGAACCAAAAACATTCAGTACTTC
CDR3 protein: CASSSAGTGRTKNIQYF

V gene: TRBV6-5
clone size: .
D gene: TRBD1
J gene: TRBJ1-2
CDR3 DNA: TGTGCCAGCAGACGGACAGGGAATCTACCCTATGGCTACACCTTC
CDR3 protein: CASRRTGNLPYGYTF

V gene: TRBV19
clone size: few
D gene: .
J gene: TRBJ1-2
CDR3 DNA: TGTGCCAGTAGTATAGAGTGGGCCGGCTACACCTTC
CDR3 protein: CASSIEWAGYTF

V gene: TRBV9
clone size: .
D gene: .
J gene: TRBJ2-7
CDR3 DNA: TGTGCCAGCAGCGTAGATCCGTATGGCGGGATGACTTCCGAGCAGTACTTC
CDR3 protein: CASSVDPYGGMTSEQYF

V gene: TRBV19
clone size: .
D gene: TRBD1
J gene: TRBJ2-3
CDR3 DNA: TGTGCCAGTAGTATCGGGACAGCCCCAACAGATACGCAGTATTTT
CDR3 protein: CASSIGTAPTDTQYF

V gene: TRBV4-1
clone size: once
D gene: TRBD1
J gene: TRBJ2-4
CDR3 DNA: TGCGCCAGCAGCCCCGGGACAGGTGATAACATTCAGTACTTC
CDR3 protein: CASSPGTGDNIQYF

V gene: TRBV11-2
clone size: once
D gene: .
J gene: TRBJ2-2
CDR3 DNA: TGTGCCAGCGCTCGCGGGGAGCTGTTTTTT
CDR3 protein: CASARGELFF

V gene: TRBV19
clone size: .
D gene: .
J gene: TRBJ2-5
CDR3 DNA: TGTGCCAGTAGTACGGCAGGGAAGAGCGAGACCCAGTACTTC
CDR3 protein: CASSTAGKSETQYF

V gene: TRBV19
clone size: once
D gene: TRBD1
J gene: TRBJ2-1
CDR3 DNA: TGTGCCAGTAGTGTGGGACAGTCCAAGAATGAGCAGTTCTTC
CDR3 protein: CASSVGQSKNEQFF

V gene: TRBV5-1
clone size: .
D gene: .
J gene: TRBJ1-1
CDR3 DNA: TGCGCCAGCAGCTTCACAGGGATCAACACTGAAGCTTTCTTT
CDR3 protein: CASSFTGINTEAFF

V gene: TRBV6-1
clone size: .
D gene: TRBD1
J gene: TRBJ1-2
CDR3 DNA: TGTGCCAGCAGTTGGGACAGGGATACTAACTATGGCTACACCTTC
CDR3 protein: CASSWDRDTNYGYTF

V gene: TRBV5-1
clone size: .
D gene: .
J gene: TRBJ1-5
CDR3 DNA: TGCGCCAGCAGCTTGGAGGCAGATAGCAATCAGCCCCAGCATTTT
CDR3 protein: CASSLEADSNQPQHF

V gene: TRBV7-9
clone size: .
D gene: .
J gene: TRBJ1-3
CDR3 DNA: TGTGCCAGCAGCTCGGGGATATTCGGAGGAAACACCATATATTTT
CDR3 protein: CASSSGIFGGNTIYF

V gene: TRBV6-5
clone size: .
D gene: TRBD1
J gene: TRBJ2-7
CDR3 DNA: TGTGCCAGCAGACCCGGACAGGGCCCGTACGAGCAGTACTTC
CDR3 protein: CASRPGQGPYEQYF

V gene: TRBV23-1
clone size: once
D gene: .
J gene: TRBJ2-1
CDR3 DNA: TGCGCCAGCAGTCGTGGGAACACGCCCCACAATGAGCAGTTCTTC
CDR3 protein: CASSRGNTPHNEQFF

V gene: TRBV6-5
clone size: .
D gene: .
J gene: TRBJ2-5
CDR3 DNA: TGTGCCAGCAGTTACTCGTTGGGAAGGGAGACCCAGTACTTC
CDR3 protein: CASSYSLGRETQYF

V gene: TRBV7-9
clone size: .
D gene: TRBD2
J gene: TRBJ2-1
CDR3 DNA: TGTGCCAGCAGCTTAGATCGCGGGGGGGCCGGATTGGGTGAGCAGTTCTTC
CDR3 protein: CASSLDRGGAGLGEQFF

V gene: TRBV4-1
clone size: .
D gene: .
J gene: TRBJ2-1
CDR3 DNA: TGCGCCAGCAGCCCCCTAGGGGCCTCCTACAATGAGCAGTTCTTC
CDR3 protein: CASSPLGASYNEQFF

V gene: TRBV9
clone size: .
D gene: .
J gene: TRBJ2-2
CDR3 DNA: TGTGCCAGCAGCGTAGATATCGGGGAGCTGTTTTTT
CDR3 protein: CASSVDIGELFF

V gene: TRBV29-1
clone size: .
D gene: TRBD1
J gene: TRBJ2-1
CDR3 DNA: TGCAGCGTTGAAGGGGGACAGGGGGCGAATGAGCAGTTCTTC
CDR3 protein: CSVEGGQGANEQFF

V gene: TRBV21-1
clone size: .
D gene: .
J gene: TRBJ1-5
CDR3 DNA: TGTGCCAGCAGGGAAATCCAGCCCCAGCATTTT
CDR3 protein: CASREIQPQHF

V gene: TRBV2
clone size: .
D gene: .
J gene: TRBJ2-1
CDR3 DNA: TGTGCCAGCAGTGGGGACTTGGGGAATGAGCAGTTCTTC
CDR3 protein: CASSGDLGNEQFF

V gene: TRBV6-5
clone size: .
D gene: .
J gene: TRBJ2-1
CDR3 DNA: TGTGCCAGCAGTACCTCGGACCCCCCGGATGAGCAGTTCTTC
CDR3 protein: CASSTSDPPDEQFF

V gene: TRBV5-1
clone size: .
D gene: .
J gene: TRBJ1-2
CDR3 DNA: TGCGCCAGCAGCTTGGGACGGGACAACTATGGCTACACCTTC
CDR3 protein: CASSLGRDNYGYTF

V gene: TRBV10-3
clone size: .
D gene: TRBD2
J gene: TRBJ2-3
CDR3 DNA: TGTGCCTCGGCGGGGGTCACAGATACGCAGTATTTT
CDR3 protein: CASAGVTDTQYF

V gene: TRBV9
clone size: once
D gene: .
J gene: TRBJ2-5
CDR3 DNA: TGTGCCAGCAGCGTAGATGCTAGAAGTCAGTCCCAGTACTTC
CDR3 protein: CASSVDARSQSQYF

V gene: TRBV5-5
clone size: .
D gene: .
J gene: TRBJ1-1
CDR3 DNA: TGTGCCAGCAGCTCCTTCGGGAGGGGCTCCACTGAAGCTTTCTTT
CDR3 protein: CASSSFGRGSTEAFF

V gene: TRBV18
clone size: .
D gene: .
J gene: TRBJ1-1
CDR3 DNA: TGTGCCAGCTCACCGCAAGCGGGGACTGAAGCTTTCTTT
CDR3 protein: CASSPQAGTEAFF

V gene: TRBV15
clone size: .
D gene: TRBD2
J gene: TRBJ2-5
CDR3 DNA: TGTGCCACCAGCAGCGCATCTAGCGGGAGGGAGACCCAGTACTTC
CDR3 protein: CATSSASSGRETQYF

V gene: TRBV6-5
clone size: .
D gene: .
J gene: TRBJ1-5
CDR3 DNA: TGTGCCAGCAGTTACTCGAAGGGAAGCAATCAGCCCCAGCATTTT
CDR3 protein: CASSYSKGSNQPQHF

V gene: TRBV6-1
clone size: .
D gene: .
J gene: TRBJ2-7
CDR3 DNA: TGTGCCAGCAGTCCCCTGAGGAACGAGCAGTACTTC
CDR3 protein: CASSPLRNEQYF

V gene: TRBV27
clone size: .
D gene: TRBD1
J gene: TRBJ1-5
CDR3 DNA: TGTGCCAGCAGTCCCCGGGACAGGGGAGTTCAGCCCCAGCATTTT
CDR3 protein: CASSPRDRGVQPQHF

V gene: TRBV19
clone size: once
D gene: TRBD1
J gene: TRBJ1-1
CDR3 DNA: TGTGCCAGTACACAGGGGGGACTCAACACTGAAGCTTTCTTT
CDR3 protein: CASTQGGLNTEAFF

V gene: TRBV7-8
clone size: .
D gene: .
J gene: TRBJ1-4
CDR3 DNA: TGTGCCAGCAGCTTAGGCGACAAAGATAATGAAAAACTGTTTTTT
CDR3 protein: CASSLGDKDNEKLFF

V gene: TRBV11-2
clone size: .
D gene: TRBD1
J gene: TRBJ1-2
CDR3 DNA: TGTGCCAGCAGCTTAGGGACAGGGGCCCAGTCTAACTATGGCTACACCTTC
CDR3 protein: CASSLGTGAQSNYGYTF

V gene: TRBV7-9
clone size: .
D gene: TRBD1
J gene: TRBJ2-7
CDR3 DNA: TGTGCCAGCAGCTTAGACCGGGACAGGGGCGTAAGGCAGTACTTC
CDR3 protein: CASSLDRDRGVRQYF

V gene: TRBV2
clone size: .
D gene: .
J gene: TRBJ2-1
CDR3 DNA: TGTGCCAGCAGTTCGGACATGATGAACCCCTTCTACAATGAGCAGTTCTTC
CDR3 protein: CASSSDMMNPFYNEQFF

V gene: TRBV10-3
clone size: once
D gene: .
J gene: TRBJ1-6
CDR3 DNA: TGTGCCATCAGTGAGGCGGGGATCGGTAATTCACCCCTCCACTTT
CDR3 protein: CAISEAGIGNSPLHF

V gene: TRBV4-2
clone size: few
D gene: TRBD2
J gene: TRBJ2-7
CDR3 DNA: TGTGCCAGCAGCCAGGGAGAGCGGGAGATTAATTACGAGCAGTACTTC
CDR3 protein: CASSQGEREINYEQYF

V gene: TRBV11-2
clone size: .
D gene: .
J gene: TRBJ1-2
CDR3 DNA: TGTGCCAGCAGCAAGCGGGACGTCCAACCGGCCAACTATGGCTACACCTTC
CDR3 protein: CASSKRDVQPANYGYTF

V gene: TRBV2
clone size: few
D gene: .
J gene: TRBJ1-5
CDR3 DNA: TGTGCCAGCAGTCCCCGACAGGCATTTGCCCAGCATTTT
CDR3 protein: CASSPRQAFAQHF

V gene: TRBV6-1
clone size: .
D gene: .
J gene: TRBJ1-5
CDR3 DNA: TGTGCCAGCAGTGAAAAGGGGGATAGCAATCAGCCCCAGCATTTT
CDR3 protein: CASSEKGDSNQPQHF

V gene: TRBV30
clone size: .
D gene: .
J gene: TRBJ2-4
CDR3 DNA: TGTGCCTGGAGCCGGAATGAAGACATTCAGTACTTC
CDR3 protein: CAWSRNEDIQYF

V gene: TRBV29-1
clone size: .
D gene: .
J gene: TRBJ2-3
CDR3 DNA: TGCAGCTCCTTTACAGATACGCAGTATTTT
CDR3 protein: CSSFTDTQYF

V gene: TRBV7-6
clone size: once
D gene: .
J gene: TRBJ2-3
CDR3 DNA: TGTGCCAGCAGCTTAGTAGGGGCAGATACGCAGTATTTT
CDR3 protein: CASSLVGADTQYF